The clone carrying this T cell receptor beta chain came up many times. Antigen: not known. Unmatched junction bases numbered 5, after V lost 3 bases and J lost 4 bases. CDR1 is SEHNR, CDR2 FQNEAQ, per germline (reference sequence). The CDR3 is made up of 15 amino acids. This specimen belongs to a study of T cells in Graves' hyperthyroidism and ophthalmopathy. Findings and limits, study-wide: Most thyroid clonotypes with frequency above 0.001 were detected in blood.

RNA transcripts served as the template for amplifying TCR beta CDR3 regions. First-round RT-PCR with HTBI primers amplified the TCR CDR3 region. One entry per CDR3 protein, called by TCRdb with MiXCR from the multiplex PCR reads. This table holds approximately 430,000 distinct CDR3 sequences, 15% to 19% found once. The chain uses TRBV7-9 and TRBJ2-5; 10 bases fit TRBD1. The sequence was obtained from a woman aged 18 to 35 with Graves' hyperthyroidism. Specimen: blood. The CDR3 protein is CASSFWDRGSETQYF. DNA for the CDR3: TGTGCCAGCAGCTTTTGGGACAGGGGATCAGAGACCCAGTACTTC.